This T cell receptor beta chain was observed in a study of T-cell reconstitution after alpha-beta-depleted transplantation in children. Whole-study results and caveats: Recipient T cells and thymic progenitors that survived gave rise to the high TCRbeta diversity observed at day 60 in some patients. After transplant, at about two months, alpha-beta T cells were reportedly derived from several hundred expanded graft clones.

This CDR3 comprises 11 residues. V lost 3 bases and J lost 6, with 0 bases in between. CDR1 is SGHTA, CDR2 FQGNSA, per germline. Unique molecular identifiers tagged the TCRbeta library. MiXCR, applied by TCRdb to the PCR reads, yields one record per CDR3 protein. The sample lists approximately 630,000 distinct CDR3 sequences, less than 15% occurring once. This clonotype was seen many times. Its antigen is still unknown. The clonotype was recovered from a girl aged 2 to 10 with congenital amegakaryocytic thrombocytopenia, due to receive a stem cell transplant. This rearrangement joins TRBV7-2 to TRBJ1-6; D uncertain. The sample here was PBMCs, taken before TCRalphabeta/CD19-depleted stem cell transplant. The CDR3 region is CASSFNSPLHF. The CDR3 coding sequence is TGTGCCAGCAGCTTTAATTCACCCCTCCACTTT.